This T cell receptor (beta chain) comes out of a study of T cell repertoires in cytomegalovirus infection. Study overall: Indicated by public TCR beta signatures were CMV infection and matching HLA type.

This clonotype showed up many times. The antigen remains undetermined. With 2 bases removed from V and 5 bases from J, the gap between germline ends came to 9 bases. Per the germline V gene, CDR1 is MNHEY and CDR2 is SMNVEV (reference sequence). This CDR3 has 13 residues. General study points: Adding up the frequency of public TCR beta families identified people who carried CMV plus the relevant HLA. There were HLA-C-restricted CMV-specific TCR beta clonotypes dominating the ex vivo response.

TCRdb passed the reads through MiXCR, listing each CDR3 protein once. This table has approximately 190,000 distinct CDR3 sequences, roughly 9.8% appearing once. The chain combines TRBV27 with TRBJ1-2, with no clear D. The receptor comes from a human donor in good health (CMV status not recorded). Some clones in this sample may be carry-over from other donors' samples. Sequencing input: PBMCs. CDR3 loop: CASSLQGGYGYTF. CDR3 DNA: TGTGCCAGCAGTTTACAAGGCGGTTATGGCTACACCTTC.